The T cell receptor beta chain under discussion was sequenced for a study of beta chain features in type 1 diabetes. Study-level findings and limits: Moderately but significantly shorter TCRB CDR3s were found in Type 1 diabetes patients in all four CD4+ subsets. It was among patients, rather than healthy donors, that naive, central memory and Treg TCRB repertoires appeared more similar.

CDR3 size: 14 residues. CDR1 and CDR2 from the germline V gene are SEHNR and FQNEAQ (reference sequence). V dropped 5 bases and J dropped 5 bases, with 13 bases sitting between them. Sequencing targeted expressed TCRB transcripts, as all isolated RNA had been reverse transcribed. Profiling relied on immunoSEQ multiplex PCR, and the TCRdb table lists in-frame clones only, not all of them. The table has 140,000 to 150,000 clones, approximately 13% seen once. This clone appeared a few times. Its antigen is still unknown. Sequenced: central memory CD4+ T cells from blood. The origin of this receptor is a man between 18 and 35 years old with type 1 diabetes. V and J are TRBV7-9 and TRBJ2-1; TRBD2 is a possible D gene (6 bases). The CDR3 bases are TGTGCCAGCAGCATTACCGGGAGCGACAATGAGCAGTTCTTC. As protein: CASSITGSDNEQFF. Filled out from reference TRBV7-9 and TRBJ2-1, the complete variable domain reads DTGVSQNPRHKITKRGQNVTFRCDPISEHNRLYWYRQTLGQGPEFLTYFQNEAQLEKSRLLSDRFSAERPKGSFSTLEIQRTEQGDSAMYLCASSITGSDNEQFFGPGTRLTVL.